These 11 T cell receptor beta chains were all obtained from the same sample, sequenced in a study of T cell responses to AZD1222 COVID-19 vaccine. Data came from immunoSEQ multiplex PCR; TCRdb stores just in-frame clones and leaves some out. The sample records around 150,000 clones, 90% to 95% being singletons. The specimen was peripheral blood, collected 28 days after the second AZD1222 dose. The receptors here all came from an adult who received the AZD1222 COVID-19 vaccine.

The chain uses TRBV7-9 and TRBJ1-6, with D hard to call. V lost 3 bases and J 3 bases, leaving 3 bases between the germline ends. Germline loops: CDR1 SEHNR, CDR2 FQNEAQ (reference sequence). The CDR3 spans 13 residues. The CDR3 region is CASSFSYNSPLHF. The CDR3 DNA reads as TGTGCCAGCAGCTTCAGCTATAATTCACCCCTCCACTTT.

The chain joins TRBV7-2 to TRBJ1-2; 8 bases are a match to TRBD1. Looked up from germline, CDR1 is SGHTA and CDR2 is FQGNSA. After removal of 5 bases from V and 7 bases from J, the junction contained 12 bases not matched to a gene. The CDR3 is 15 amino acids. CDR3 amino acids: CASSLNRGGEGGYTF. The CDR3 region has the DNA TGTGCCAGCAGCCTCAACAGGGGGGGTGAGGGTGGCTACACCTTC.

The rearrangement uses TRBV19 and TRBJ1-1; D ambiguous. CDR3 length: 13 amino acids. Trimming left V 3 bases short and J 0 bases short, with 5 bases between. Germline-derived CDR1 and CDR2 are LNHDA and SQIVND (reference sequence). CDR3 in amino acids: CASSMLMNTEAFF. As DNA, the CDR3 is TGTGCCAGTAGTATGCTTATGAACACTGAAGCTTTCTTT. Together with reference TRBV19 and TRBJ1-1, the CDR3 gives the full variable domain: DGGITQSPKYLFRKEGQNVTLSCEQNLNHDAMYWYRQDPGQGLRLIYYSQIVNDFQKGDIAEGYSVSREKKESFPLTVTSAQKNPTAFYLCASSMLMNTEAFFGQGTRLTVV.

The table lists this clone with many counts. The V call is TRBV29-1, the J call TRBJ1-1; D perhaps matches TRBD1 (5 bases). The CDR3 is 16 amino acids. Trimming left V 0 bases short and J 5 bases short, with 19 bases between. Germline V gene sequence: CDR1 SQVTM, CDR2 ANQGSEA. Here the CDR3 DNA reads TGCAGCGTTGAAGATTATTCTTGGGGGGGAGAAACTGAAGCTTTCTTT. Translation gives CSVEDYSWGGETEAFF.

This sequence joins TRBV6-2 or TRBV6-3 and TRBJ1-5, with 7 bases lining up with TRBD1. V lost 6 bases, J lost 5 bases, and 10 bases stayed unmatched. CDR1 and CDR2 (germline): MNHEY, SVGEGT. The CDR3 is made up of 15 amino acids. CDR3 sequence: CASSLDRVQYQPQHF. DNA for the CDR3: TGTGCCAGCAGCCTCGACAGGGTCCAGTATCAGCCCCAGCATTTT.

The chain joins TRBV7-6 to TRBJ2-2, with a tentative D call TRBD2 (5 bases). The CDR3 loop spans 16 amino acids. The V and J ends lost 1 base and 0 bases respectively, with 9 bases between them. Germline V gene sequence: CDR1 SGHVS, CDR2 FNYEAQ. CDR3 DNA: TGTGCCAGCAGCTTAGTGCCGGGATCGAACACCGGGGAGCTGTTTTTT. Its translation: CASSLVPGSNTGELFF.

CDR3 bases: TGTGCCAGCAGCCTGCAGGGACAGGGGGCGACTGAGCAGTACTTC. Its translation: CASSLQGQGATEQYF. J is TRBJ2-7 and V is TRBV5-6; 12 bases agree with TRBD1. Germline lookup yields CDR1 SGHDT and CDR2 YYEEEE. The CDR3 spans 15 residues. V lost 4 bases, J lost 7 bases, and 9 bases stayed unmatched.

A note on this clone: This sample also contains other DNA sequences that code for the same CDR3. This chain connects TRBV18 to TRBJ1-6; D not resolved. Trimming removed 4 bases at V and 4 bases at J, with 2 bases between. Germline CDR1 and CDR2: KGHSH and LQKENI. The CDR3 spans 12 residues. The chain's CDR3 is CASSLYNSPLHF. CDR3 coding DNA: TGTGCCAGCTCACTATATAATTCACCCCTCCACTTT.

This rearrangement joins TRBV27 to TRBJ1-6; the D is unclear. The germline CDR1 and CDR2 sequences are MNHEY and SMNVEV (reference sequence). V dropped 3 bases and J dropped 8 bases, with 8 bases sitting between them. The CDR3 has 13 amino acids. The CDR3 reads CASSFFPDSPLHF. CDR3 bases: TGTGCCAGCAGTTTCTTTCCGGATTCACCCCTCCACTTT.

The V call is TRBV5-5, the J call TRBJ1-4; D call uncertain. The CDR3 covers 15 residues. V lost 5 bases, J lost 0 bases, and 11 bases lay in between. CDR1 SGHKS and CDR2 YYEKEE come from the germline V gene (reference sequence). In DNA, the CDR3 is TGTGCCAGCAGTCCCTTTCTCTCAACTAATGAAAAACTGTTTTTT. It specifies CASSPFLSTNEKLFF. Drawing the rest from reference TRBV5-5 and TRBJ1-4, the complete variable domain is DAGVTQSPTHLIKTRGQQVTLRCSPISGHKSVSWYQQVLGQGPQFIFQYYEKEERGRGNFPDRFSARQFPNYSSELNVNALLLGDSALYLCASSPFLSTNEKLFFGSGTQLSVL.

This chain links TRBV4-3 with TRBJ1-2; D ambiguous. With 0 bases removed from V and 8 bases from J, the gap between germline ends came to 16 bases. The germline V gene encodes CDR1 LGHNA and CDR2 YSLEER. CDR3 length: 15 amino acids. CDR3 region: CASSQENRGIGGYTF. CDR3 DNA: TGCGCCAGCAGCCAAGAAAATCGTGGTATTGGAGGCTACACCTTC.